This TCR beta chain was documented in a study of response to subunit inactivated influenza vaccine. This clonotype was seen a few times. Its target is not known. In TCRdb, the RT-PCR reads were re-called with MiXCR into one record per CDR3 protein. The sample shows roughly 500,000 distinct CDR3 sequences, about 15% of them seen only once. Notes on the study in general: It was the authors' suggestion that each seasonal influenza vaccination recruits few new T cells.

Sequencing was performed on CD4+ T cells sorted from PBMCs, taken approximately 25 months after vaccination. This sequence originates from a man between 50 and 69 years old who received an inactivated influenza vaccine.

The CDR3 region has the DNA TGTGCCATCAGCCCGGGAGGGAGCACAGATACGCAGTATTTT. As protein: CAISPGGSTDTQYF. The rearrangement uses TRBV10-3 and TRBJ2-3; 8 bases agree with TRBD2. In germline, CDR1 is ENHRY, CDR2 SYGVKD. V trimming: 6 bases; J trimming: 0 bases; junction bases outside the gene matches: 2. The CDR3 spans 14 residues.